Listed below are T cell receptor beta chains from one sample, sequenced in a study of shared clonotypes between healthy human individuals. Generated by immunoSEQ multiplex PCR, the TCRdb table keeps only in-frame clones and is missing some. The table records some 550,000 clones, more than 95% of them present only once. Sequenced material: naive CD4+ T cells sorted from blood. These receptors were collected from a woman between 25 and 40 years old in good health. Each CDR3 is given with its conserved first and last residue. Fields, in order: D gene, V gene, clone size, J gene, CDR3 protein, CDR3 DNA. D genes are given only for firm matches. The listing skips clone size in some rows; elsewhere it reads once, few, many or a size class.

D: .
V: TRBV11-2
size: .
J: TRBJ2-7
CDR3: CASSIQGYEQYF
DNA: TGTGCCAGCAGCATACAGGGCTACGAGCAGTACTTC

D: TRBD1
V: TRBV19
size: .
J: TRBJ2-7
CDR3: CASSAGQGTYEQYF
DNA: TGTGCCAGTAGTGCAGGACAGGGCACCTACGAGCAGTACTTC

D: .
V: TRBV28
size: .
J: TRBJ2-2
CDR3: CASSQPATGELFF
DNA: TGTGCCAGCAGCCAGCCTGCCACCGGGGAGCTGTTTTTT

D: TRBD2
V: TRBV6-9
size: .
J: TRBJ2-1
CDR3: CASSYSGSSYNEQFF
DNA: TGTGCCAGCAGTTATAGCGGGAGCTCCTACAATGAGCAGTTCTTC

D: .
V: TRBV11-1
size: .
J: TRBJ2-3
CDR3: CASSLDEFSAEPSTDTQYF
DNA: TGTGCCAGCAGCCTGGATGAATTTAGCGCTGAGCCTAGCACAGATACGCAGTATTTT

D: .
V: TRBV12-5
size: .
J: TRBJ1-1
CDR3: CASGLVLMEERRGTEAFF
DNA: TGTGCTAGTGGTTTGGTCCTCATGGAGGAGCGCCGGGGCACTGAAGCTTTCTTT

D: TRBD1
V: TRBV28
size: .
J: TRBJ2-7
CDR3: CASSSPGQGGEQYF
DNA: TGTGCCAGCAGTTCCCCGGGACAGGGGGGCGAGCAGTACTTC

D: .
V: TRBV28
size: .
J: TRBJ2-7
CDR3: CASSLFWQDSYEQYF
DNA: TGTGCCAGCAGTTTATTTTGGCAGGACTCCTACGAGCAGTACTTC

D: TRBD2
V: TRBV5-1
size: once
J: TRBJ2-7
CDR3: CASSRLAGVEYEQYF
DNA: TGCGCCAGCAGCCGACTAGCGGGGGTGGAATACGAGCAGTACTTC

D: TRBD2
V: TRBV5-5
size: .
J: TRBJ2-7
CDR3: CASSLGGRDEQYF
DNA: TGTGCCAGCAGCTTGGGCGGGAGGGACGAGCAGTACTTC

D: TRBD1
V: TRBV28
size: few
J: TRBJ2-7
CDR3: CASTESGTGYYEQYF
DNA: TGTGCCAGCACCGAATCAGGGACAGGTTACTACGAGCAGTACTTC

D: TRBD1
V: TRBV6-6
size: .
J: TRBJ1-5
CDR3: CASSPSDRAIGQPQHF
DNA: TGTGCCAGCAGCCCTTCGGACAGGGCAATCGGTCAGCCCCAGCATTTT

D: TRBD2
V: TRBV6-5
size: .
J: TRBJ2-7
CDR3: CASSYLGTSAYEQYF
DNA: TGTGCCAGCAGTTACCTCGGGACTAGCGCATACGAGCAGTACTTC

D: TRBD2
V: TRBV5-1
size: .
J: TRBJ2-3
CDR3: CASSPGLAGGPGGDTQYF
DNA: TGCGCCAGCAGCCCGGGACTAGCGGGAGGGCCCGGTGGAGATACGCAGTATTTT

D: .
V: TRBV7-8
size: .
J: TRBJ2-7
CDR3: CASSLADGFTMEQYF
DNA: TGTGCCAGCAGCTTAGCGGACGGCTTTACGATGGAGCAGTACTTC

D: TRBD1
V: TRBV28
size: few
J: TRBJ2-1
CDR3: CASSSPGQGNYNEQFF
DNA: TGTGCCAGCAGTTCACCCGGACAGGGGAACTACAATGAGCAGTTCTTC

D: TRBD1
V: TRBV11-3
size: .
J: TRBJ2-2
CDR3: CASSLGQGDTGELFF
DNA: TGTGCCAGCAGCTTGGGACAGGGGGACACCGGGGAGCTGTTTTTT